The 30 T cell receptor beta chains in this list originate from one sample, sequenced in a study of human T cells and chemical hapten exposure (dated by TCRdb to the early 2020s). Taken with the paper, the label for time point translates to: patch test 1, 2 weeks after DPC sensitization. Reading the label with the study, this specimen's treatment or condition is: therapeutic diphenylcyclopropenone sensitization with weekly scalp DPC. The library relied on RACE. The listed sequencing device is NextSeq 500. The public reads were reprocessed in TCRdb via fastp at Q25 and MiXCR, keeping in-frame beta chains. Here each entry gathers all rows of one CDR3 protein and keeps the most common genes and DNA. This sample is represented by around 77,000 distinct CDR3 sequences; about 9.4% of them were singletons. The top ten constitute 3.3% of the sample. The sample consisted of whole blood, taken in connection with sensitization to the hapten diphenylcyclopropenone (DPC). The receptor source for this set is a woman in her 40s with alopecia areata. Some clones in this sample may be carry-over from other donors' samples.

The chain carries TRBV6-6 and TRBJ2-1; 8 bases are a match to TRBD2. Per germline, CDR1 MNHNY and CDR2 SVGAGI (reference sequence). J was trimmed by 6 bases and V by 4 bases; bases with no gene match: 2. The CDR3 spans 13 residues. CDR3 nucleotides: TGTGCCAGCAGTTTAGCGGGACCCAATGAGCAGTTCTTC. As protein: CASSLAGPNEQFF.

This clonotype was counted a few times. The chain recombines TRBV2 with TRBJ2-5; 12 bases align to TRBD2. The J segment lost 3 bases and the V segment lost 5 bases, leaving 7 bases of the junction unmatched. Germline V CDR1 and CDR2: SNHLY, FYNNEI. This CDR3 is built from 16 residues. This CDR3 reads CASSFPRLAGEETQYF. As DNA, the CDR3 is TGTGCCAGCAGTTTCCCGAGACTAGCGGGAGAAGAGACCCAGTACTTC.

This chain connects TRBV7-9 to TRBJ2-1, with D perhaps given as TRBD1 or TRBD2 (5 bases each). The germline V and J ends were trimmed by 3 bases and 11 bases, with 20 bases remaining between them. The CDR3 has 15 amino acids. From germline, CDR1 is SEHNR and CDR2 FQNEAQ (reference sequence). This CDR3 is CASSLGVVRGEKQFF. The CDR3 nucleotides read TGTGCCAGCAGCTTGGGGGTCGTTAGGGGTGAGAAGCAGTTCTTC.

This clonotype was observed at least ten times. The V call is TRBV2, the J call TRBJ1-1; the D is unclear. V was trimmed by 4 bases and J by 5 bases, leaving 17 bases between them. The germline gives CDR1 SNHLY, CDR2 FYNNEI. The CDR3 is 15 residues long. The CDR3 bases are TGTGCCAGCAGTGTCAACCGGGGTTTGGGGACTGAAGCTTTCTTT. Translating gives CASSVNRGLGTEAFF.

This clonotype occurred a few times. The rearrangement links TRBV6-2 or TRBV6-3 to TRBJ1-5; D gene unclear. The CDR3 runs 13 residues. V was pared by 4 bases and J by 3 bases, with 7 bases between. The germline V gene has CDR1 MNHEY and CDR2 SVGEGT. The CDR3 is CASSSLANQPQHF. CDR3 coding DNA: TGTGCCAGCAGTTCCCTTGCCAATCAGCCCCAGCATTTT.

As to this clonotype: A much larger clonotype is one base distant, so this may be a read error. The rearrangement joins TRBV11-2 to TRBJ1-1, with D perhaps TRBD1 (6 bases). Germline V CDR1 and CDR2: SGHAT, FQNNGV. The length of the CDR3 is 14 residues. CDR3 bases: TGTGCCAGCAGCCTGCGGGGGCTGGGTACTGAAGCTTACTTT. Translation gives CASSLRGLGTEAYF.

The rearrangement links TRBV6-5 to TRBJ2-4; no clear D. Trimming shortened V by 0 bases and J by 7 bases, and 16 bases separated the two germline ends. Looked up from germline, CDR1 is MNHEY and CDR2 is SVGAGI. The CDR3 contains 16 residues. CDR3 coding DNA: TGTGCCAGCAGTTACTCTCGGACCATTAATATTAACATTCAGTACTTC. Protein sequence: CASSYSRTININIQYF.

This clonotype was recorded many times. CDR3 coding DNA: TGTGCCATCAGCACAGGGGGCGAGGTCTATGGCTACACCTTC. Translating it yields CAISTGGEVYGYTF. The chain is built from TRBV10-3 and TRBJ1-2, with 9 bases matching TRBD1. The trim removed 6 bases at V and 4 bases at J, leaving 6 bases unmatched. This CDR3 has 14 amino acids. Germline assignment: CDR1 ENHRY and CDR2 SYGVKD.

This clonotype was counted many times. V is TRBV3-1 and J is TRBJ2-3; TRBD2 might be the D (6 bases). V was cut by 1 base and J by 1 base, with 12 bases left in between. The CDR3 contains 16 residues. The germline gives CDR1 LGHDT, CDR2 YNNKEL (reference sequence). The CDR3 here is CASSQGDGGGTDTQYF. In DNA form, the CDR3 reads TGTGCCAGCAGCCAAGGCGACGGCGGGGGCACAGATACGCAGTATTTT.

Ten or more counts support this clonotype. The CDR3 DNA reads as TGTGCCAGCAGTTCCCGTCGGGGGGCGGACAGATTGTTCTCTGGAAACACCATATATTTT. Translated: CASSSRRGADRLFSGNTIYF. The rearrangement joins TRBV12-3 or TRBV12-4 to TRBJ1-3, with TRBD1 as a possible D gene (6 bases). Trimming pared 4 bases from V and 0 bases from J, leaving 25 bases between. The CDR3 loop spans 20 amino acids.

This clonotype was observed many times. The chain carries TRBV6-5 and TRBJ2-1; D is unresolved. The germline V gene has CDR1 MNHEY and CDR2 SVGAGI. The length of the CDR3 is 11 residues. Trimming shortened V by 6 bases and J by 5 bases, and 5 bases separated the two germline ends. The CDR3 sequence: CASRANNEQFF. In DNA, the CDR3 is TGTGCCAGCAGGGCAAACAATGAGCAGTTCTTC.

This clonotype turned up a few times. The chain links TRBV12-3 or TRBV12-4 to TRBJ1-5; possible D gene TRBD1, 6 bases. This CDR3 contains 14 residues. Trimming took 6 bases from V and 3 from J, leaving 12 bases between them. The CDR3 loop reads CASSLGAFNQPQHF. DNA for the CDR3: TGTGCCAGCAGCCTGGGGGCCTTCAATCAGCCCCAGCATTTT.

This clonotype was seen repeatedly, ten times or more. J is TRBJ2-7 and V is TRBV12-3 or TRBV12-4, with a tentative D call TRBD1 (5 bases). The V end lost 7 bases, the J end lost 7 bases, and 17 bases lay between the germline ends. This CDR3 has 13 residues. The CDR3 protein is CASTRQTGGEQYF. CDR3 bases: TGTGCCAGCACTAGACAGACCGGCGGAGAGCAGTACTTC.

This clonotype was picked up many times. V and J are TRBV4-3 and TRBJ1-2; maybe TRBD1 (6 bases). CDR1 and CDR2 from the germline V gene are LGHNA and YSLEER. V lost 2 bases and J 0 bases, leaving 13 bases between the germline ends. The CDR3 consists of 16 residues. The CDR3: CASSQPGALANYGYTF. CDR3 in DNA: TGCGCCAGCAGCCAACCAGGGGCACTAGCTAACTATGGCTACACCTTC.

The genes are TRBV20-1 and TRBJ2-6; 8 nucleotides align to TRBD1. The CDR3 loop spans 18 amino acids. V shed 2 bases and J 0 bases; nucleotides not matched to a gene: 9. CDR1 is DFQATT, CDR2 SNEGSKA, per germline (reference sequence). The CDR3: CSARKETGAHSGANVLTF. Written as DNA, the CDR3 is TGCAGTGCTAGAAAGGAGACAGGGGCGCACTCTGGGGCCAACGTCCTGACTTTC.

Details on this clonotype: In this CDR3 the conserved last residue, phenylalanine or tryptophan, is missing, so a read error is likely. It is unclear where the CDR3 begins or ends on the DNA, so no DNA is shown, and the CDR3 is as TCRdb lists it. J is TRBJ2-1 and V is TRBV12-3 or TRBV12-4; the table calls TRBD2, which could not be checked here. The CDR3 adds up to 13 amino acids, both ends counted. Here the CDR3 reads CASSSFSGGPESS.

Only a few counts were recorded for this clonotype. The V call is TRBV5-1, the J call TRBJ1-4; unclear D gene. V was trimmed by 4 bases and J by 3 bases, leaving 13 bases between them. This CDR3 is 15 amino acids long. Per the germline V gene, CDR1 is SGHRS and CDR2 is YFSETQ. The CDR3 nucleotides are TGCGCCAGCAGCCGGTTTTACGCGGCTAATGAAAAACTGTTTTTT. This sequence encodes CASSRFYAANEKLFF.

This clonotype was counted many times. The chain is built from TRBV15 and TRBJ2-2, with 8 bases lining up with TRBD1. Germline assignment: CDR1 LNHNV and CDR2 YYDKDF (reference sequence). CDR3 size: 21 residues. The trim removed 0 bases at V and 4 bases at J, leaving 19 bases unmatched. The CDR3 DNA follows: TGTGCCACCAGCAGAGATCAATTAGTGGACAGGGTGACTTTCGGCACCGGGGAGCTGTTTTTT. This codes for CATSRDQLVDRVTFGTGELFF.

This clonotype was found many times. The rearrangement uses TRBV6-2 or TRBV6-3 and TRBJ2-3; 10 bases agree with TRBD2. V gave up 4 bases and J gave up 6 bases; unmatched junction bases: 7. The CDR3 extends over 15 amino acids. The germline CDR1 and CDR2 sequences are MNHEY and SVGEGT. CDR3 amino acids: CASSSSGGATDTQYF. The CDR3 DNA is TGTGCCAGCAGTTCGAGCGGGGGGGCCACGGATACGCAGTATTTT.

This clonotype has a count of ten or more. The genes are TRBV30 and TRBJ2-3; D is unclear. CDR3 length: 15 amino acids. V was cut by 0 bases and J by 6 bases, with 16 bases left in between. From germline, CDR1 is GTSNPN and CDR2 SVGIG (reference sequence). CDR3 amino acids: CAWSVLLSFGDTQYF. The DNA of the CDR3 is TGTGCCTGGAGTGTACTACTCTCCTTCGGGGATACGCAGTATTTT. Looking up the rest from reference TRBV30 and TRBJ2-3 gives the full variable domain: SQTIHQWPATLVQPVGSPLSLECTVEGTSNPNLYWYRQAAGRGLQLLFYSVGIGQISSEVPQNLSASRPQDRQFILSSKKLLLSDSGFYLCAWSVLLSFGDTQYFGPGTRLTVL.

There are many counts of this clonotype. The V gene is TRBV9, the J gene TRBJ1-3; perhaps TRBD1 as D (6 bases). V shed 3 bases and J shed 0 bases, with 13 bases lying between them. Germline values: CDR1 SGDLS, CDR2 YYNGEE. The CDR3 is 16 amino acids. The CDR3 DNA is TGTGCCAGCAGCGGCGGACAGCCCAGCTCTGGAAACACCATATATTTT. It codes for CASSGGQPSSGNTIYF. The complete variable domain, with remaining parts taken from reference TRBV9 and TRBJ1-3, reads DSGVTQTPKHLITATGQRVTLRCSPRSGDLSVYWYQQSLDQGLQFLIQYYNGEERAKGNILERFSAQQFPDLHSELNLSSLELGDSALYFCASSGGQPSSGNTIYFGEGSWLTVV.

Ten or more counts support this clonotype. This rearrangement joins TRBV3-1 to TRBJ1-2; unclear D gene. CDR1 is LGHDT, CDR2 YNNKEL, per germline (reference sequence). This CDR3 spans 14 amino acids. The V and J ends lost 0 bases and 7 bases respectively, with 12 bases between them. The CDR3 region has the DNA TGTGCCAGCAGCCAAGAGTTGATCGACCGTGGCTACACCTTC. Protein sequence: CASSQELIDRGYTF. The whole variable domain, remainder taken from reference TRBV3-1 and TRBJ1-2, is DTAVSQTPKYLVTQMGNDKSIKCEQNLGHDTMYWYKQDSKKFLKIMFSYNNKELIINETVPNRFSPKSPDKAHLNLHINSLELGDSAVYFCASSQELIDRGYTFGSGTRLTVV.

This clonotype was recorded at least ten times. The chain uses TRBV6-2 or TRBV6-3 and TRBJ2-2; maybe TRBD1 (6 bases). The CDR3 extends over 17 amino acids. CDR1 and CDR2 (germline): MNHEY, SVGEGT. Trimming took 3 bases from V and 0 from J, leaving 14 bases between them. This chain's CDR3 is CASSYEDSLANTGELFF. The CDR3 nucleotides are TGTGCCAGCAGTTATGAGGACAGCCTCGCGAACACCGGGGAGCTGTTTTTT.

The rearrangement uses TRBV11-2 and TRBJ2-7, with no clear D. The germline gives CDR1 SGHAT, CDR2 FQNNGV. The CDR3 runs 14 residues. V was pared by 7 bases and J by 1 base, with 14 bases between. This CDR3 is CASTIRVESYEQYF. The CDR3 DNA reads as TGTGCCAGCACCATTCGGGTAGAATCCTACGAGCAGTACTTC.

This clonotype came up many times. V usage is TRBV27 and J usage is TRBJ2-1, with TRBD1 matching 9 bases. CDR3 size: 13 residues. Trimming removed 11 bases from V and 6 bases from J; junction bases left unmatched: 8. Germline V gene lookup returns CDR1 MNHEY and CDR2 SMNVEV (reference sequence). In DNA form, the CDR3 reads TGTGCCTGTCAAAAGGACAGGGGCAATGAGCAGTTCTTC. Its translation: CACQKDRGNEQFF.

Many counts were recorded for this clonotype. This chain connects TRBV12-3 or TRBV12-4 to TRBJ1-2; D may be TRBD1 (6 bases). This CDR3 region has 15 residues. V gave up 4 bases and J gave up 0 bases, with 12 bases separating them. In nucleotides, the CDR3 is TGTGCCAGCAGTTGGGGTGACAGGTCTAACTATGGCTACACCTTC. This codes for CASSWGDRSNYGYTF.

This clonotype was picked up many times. The J gene is TRBJ1-5, the V gene TRBV2; 8 positions agree with TRBD1. Germline V gene sequence: CDR1 SNHLY, CDR2 FYNNEI. The CDR3 spans 16 residues. Trimming took 9 bases from V and 0 from J; bases not matched to a gene: 10. The CDR3 sequence is CASRDRKVYSNQPQHF. CDR3 nucleotide sequence: TGTGCCAGTAGGGACAGGAAGGTTTATAGCAATCAGCCCCAGCATTTT.

This clonotype was counted at least ten times. The chain joins TRBV5-1 to TRBJ2-3; 10 bases align to TRBD1. The V segment lost 4 bases and the J segment 1 base; nucleotides outside the gene matches: 12. The CDR3 contains 18 residues. The germline V gene has CDR1 SGHRS and CDR2 YFSETQ. CDR3 loop: CASSLIPFGTGGTDTQYF. DNA of the CDR3: TGCGCCAGCAGCCTAATCCCCTTTGGGACAGGGGGCACAGATACGCAGTATTTT.

The chain recombines TRBV7-6 with TRBJ1-6; tentative D call: TRBD1 (5 bases). Germline CDR1 reads SGHVS; CDR2 reads FNYEAQ. The CDR3 runs 15 residues. The V gene lost 4 bases and the J gene lost 2 bases, with 9 bases spanning the gap. CDR3 nucleotide sequence: TGTGCCAGCAGCTGGGGGAGGGCCTATAATTCACCCCTCCACTTT. Translated: CASSWGRAYNSPLHF.

This clonotype was recorded many times. V is TRBV11-1 and J is TRBJ2-2; 7 positions match TRBD1. J was trimmed by 4 bases and V by 5 bases; bases with no gene match: 4. CDR1 SGHAT and CDR2 FQDESV come from the germline V gene (reference sequence). This CDR3 has 14 residues. Here the CDR3 DNA reads TGTGCCAGCAGCCCTCGGGACAGCACCGGGGAGCTGTTTTTT. The encoded protein is CASSPRDSTGELFF.